These T cell receptor beta chains were read from a single sample in a study of T cell changes during pregnancy in multiple sclerosis. The protocol was immunoSEQ multiplex PCR, while the TCRdb copy is restricted to in-frame clones and leaves out a portion. The sample comprises 79,000 or so clones, around 85% of which are singletons, and around 3% rests with the top ten. The specimen was peripheral blood, collected before pregnancy. These receptors came from a female donor with multiple sclerosis, enrolled in a pregnancy study. CDR3s include the opening cysteine and the closing phenylalanine or tryptophan. The D gene is left open where the match is weak. Expanded clones are given a class, and other clones once, few, many or no size at all.

J gene: TRBJ2-1
V gene: TRBV19
clone size: NA
D gene: NA
CDR3 DNA: TGTGCCAGTAGTATAGGCGGGGTAAGCTACAATGAGCAGTTCTTC
CDR3 protein: CASSIGGVSYNEQFF

J gene: TRBJ2-7
V gene: TRBV4-1
clone size: NA
D gene: NA
CDR3 DNA: TGCGCCAGCAGCCAAGATGGCCCCCGGGAGTTATACGAGCAGTACTTC
CDR3 protein: CASSQDGPRELYEQYF

J gene: TRBJ2-7
V gene: TRBV30
clone size: few
D gene: NA
CDR3 DNA: TGTGCCTGGAGTCAGGGCGGCCTCTCCTACGAGCAGTACTTC
CDR3 protein: CAWSQGGLSYEQYF

J gene: TRBJ1-1
V gene: TRBV18
clone size: NA
D gene: NA
CDR3 DNA: TGTGCCAGCTCACCCCGGGGGACCGACACTGAAGCTTTCTTT
CDR3 protein: CASSPRGTDTEAFF

J gene: TRBJ1-2
V gene: TRBV7-9
clone size: NA
D gene: NA
CDR3 DNA: TGTGCCAGCAGCCCACCCGTAGACTATGGCTACACCTTC
CDR3 protein: CASSPPVDYGYTF

J gene: TRBJ1-1
V gene: TRBV19
clone size: few
D gene: NA
CDR3 DNA: TGTGCCAGTAGCGGGGATTGGACTGAAGCTTTCTTT
CDR3 protein: CASSGDWTEAFF

J gene: TRBJ2-1
V gene: TRBV6-1
clone size: NA
D gene: TRBD2
CDR3 DNA: TGTGCCAGCAGTGGGGGCTTAGCGGGGGGCGTCGATGAGCAGTTCTTC
CDR3 protein: CASSGGLAGGVDEQFF

J gene: TRBJ1-2
V gene: TRBV2
clone size: NA
D gene: TRBD1
CDR3 DNA: TGTGCCAGCATTACCGGGACAGGGGGCGCCTATGGCTACACCTTC
CDR3 protein: CASITGTGGAYGYTF

J gene: TRBJ2-1
V gene: TRBV11-1
clone size: NA
D gene: NA
CDR3 DNA: TGTGCCAGCAGCGCCCGGGTGAACAATCAGCAGTTCTTC
CDR3 protein: CASSARVNNQQFF

J gene: TRBJ2-5
V gene: TRBV5-6
clone size: NA
D gene: TRBD1
CDR3 DNA: TGTGCCAGCAGCCCGGGACAGGGGGAGACCCAGTACTTC
CDR3 protein: CASSPGQGETQYF